Below are 27 T cell receptor beta chains sequenced from a single sample in a study of a mutant IDH1 vaccine in newly diagnosed glioma. Sample time point: baseline, week 1 (first vaccination visit). Stated treatment: pre-vaccination baseline after standard-of-care therapy. Profiled with immunoSEQ multiplex PCR; TCRdb holds only in-frame clones, not every one. The sample has approximately 100,000 clones, 70% to 90% seen once. This material consisted of PBMCs, taken from a glioma patient treated with radiotherapy, temozolomide or both. These receptors were obtained from a woman between 50 and 59 years old with glioma.

This clone was observed once. This chain joins TRBV27 and TRBJ2-3, with D unresolved. With 3 bases removed from V and 2 bases from J, the gap between germline ends came to 9 bases. This CDR3 is 14 amino acids long. Germline CDR1 reads MNHEY; CDR2 reads SMNVEV (reference sequence). The CDR3 DNA reads as TGTGCCAGCAGTTTTCAGGTCCCCACAGATACGCAGTATTTT. It translates to CASSFQVPTDTQYF.

In regard to this clone: Additional DNA sequences in this sample encode the identical CDR3. This chain uses TRBV20-1 with TRBJ2-7; possibly TRBD2 for D (5 bases). V was pared by 1 base and J by 6 bases, with 7 bases between. This CDR3 comprises 11 residues. Germline CDR1 DFQATT, CDR2 SNEGSKA (reference sequence). CDR3 bases: TGCAGTGCTAGAGTGGCGGGCGAGCAGTACTTC. It encodes CSARVAGEQYF.

The rearrangement uses TRBV27 and TRBJ2-5; 9 nucleotides align to TRBD2. The tail of the sequence fits TRBJ2-7 better, so the J call may be wrong. The length of the CDR3 is 16 residues. The V gene's germline CDR1 is MNHEY and CDR2 SMNVEV (reference sequence). CDR3 region: CASSLSAGGLAYEQYF. In DNA form, the CDR3 reads TGTGCCAGCAGTTTATCTGCGGGAGGGTTGGCCTACGAGCAGTACTTC.

The chain employs TRBV9 and TRBJ2-1; 11 bases are a match to TRBD2. CDR1 SGDLS and CDR2 YYNGEE come from the germline V gene. V gave up 3 bases and J gave up 4 bases; unmatched junction bases: 6. The CDR3 runs 16 residues. The CDR3 DNA reads as TGTGCCAGCAGCGCCATTAGCGGGAGGGGATACAATGAGCAGTTCTTC. This gives the protein CASSAISGRGYNEQFF. The full variable domain, in which reference TRBV9 and TRBJ2-1 provide the parts outside the CDR3, is DSGVTQTPKHLITATGQRVTLRCSPRSGDLSVYWYQQSLDQGLQFLIQYYNGEERAKGNILERFSAQQFPDLHSELNLSSLELGDSALYFCASSAISGRGYNEQFFGPGTRLTVL.

The V call is TRBV5-6, the J call TRBJ1-3; D might be TRBD1 (5 bases). From germline, CDR1 is SGHDT and CDR2 YYEEEE. V shed 5 bases and J shed 4 bases, with 19 bases lying between them. CDR3 length equals 16 residues. CDR3 in amino acids: CASSQTVGALGNTIYF. CDR3 bases: TGTGCCAGCAGTCAAACGGTCGGGGCGCTGGGAAACACCATATATTTT.

The chain is built from TRBV27 and TRBJ2-7, with 7 bases fitting TRBD1. Germline assignment: CDR1 MNHEY and CDR2 SMNVEV (reference sequence). This CDR3 is 12 amino acids long. Trimming cost V 4 bases and J 8 bases; bases outside gene matches: 5. CDR3 loop: CASSSDRLKQYF. CDR3 nucleotide sequence: TGTGCCAGCAGTTCGGACAGGTTGAAGCAGTACTTC.

The chain joins TRBV7-9 to TRBJ2-1; 8 nucleotides line up with TRBD2. V was pared by 4 bases and J by 4 bases, with 12 bases of the junction left unmatched. The CDR3 length is 17 residues. Per germline, CDR1 SEHNR and CDR2 FQNEAQ (reference sequence). CDR3 amino acids: CASSSLYSGKTYNEQFF. In DNA, the CDR3 is TGTGCCAGCAGCTCCCTATATAGCGGGAAAACTTACAATGAGCAGTTCTTC.

The chain employs TRBV29-1 and TRBJ1-1; the D gene is possibly TRBD1 (5 bases). Trimming took 3 bases from V and 13 from J, leaving 15 bases between them. Germline assignment: CDR1 SQVTM and CDR2 ANQGSEA. The CDR3 contains 11 residues. CDR3: CSVDRDGGGFF. The CDR3 DNA sequence: TGCAGCGTTGACCGGGACGGAGGAGGTTTCTTT.

The chain joins TRBV27 to TRBJ1-2; D may be TRBD1 (6 bases). Germline V gives CDR1 MNHEY, CDR2 SMNVEV (reference sequence). CDR3 length equals 22 residues. V was trimmed by 11 bases and J by 4 bases, leaving 44 bases between them. The CDR3 sequence is CARTKGHPRDPGCQAPIYGYTF. The CDR3 DNA reads as TGTGCCCGTACGAAGGGACACCCGAGGGACCCAGGATGCCAGGCCCCTATCTATGGCTACACCTTC.

V is TRBV5-1 and J is TRBJ2-1; D possibly uses TRBD1 or TRBD2 (5 bases each). Germline CDR1 SGHRS, CDR2 YFSETQ. The V gene lost 7 bases and the J gene lost 2 bases, with 19 bases spanning the gap. The CDR3 length is 16 residues. The CDR3 loop is CASAGGGAGAYNEQFF. The CDR3 nucleotides are TGCGCCAGCGCCGGAGGTGGGGCGGGCGCCTACAATGAGCAGTTCTTC.

The CDR3 DNA reads TGTGCCAGCAGGTTACAGGGGCGCCTACAAGAGACCCAGTACTTC. Protein product: CASRLQGRLQETQYF. The chain combines TRBV6-5 with TRBJ2-5; TRBD1 matches at 7 bases. The CDR3 consists of 15 residues. Per the germline V gene, CDR1 is MNHEY and CDR2 is SVGAGI. V lost 6 bases to trimming and J lost 2 bases; unmatched junction nucleotides: 9.

This sequence joins TRBV5-1 and TRBJ2-7, with TRBD2 identical over 7 bases. Germline CDR1 reads SGHRS; CDR2 reads YFSETQ. V lost 6 bases to trimming and J lost 0 bases; unmatched junction nucleotides: 9. The CDR3 is 15 residues long. The CDR3 loop reads CASTNWRGSSYEQYF. CDR3 bases: TGCGCCAGCACCAATTGGCGGGGGAGCTCCTACGAGCAGTACTTC.

J is TRBJ1-2 and V is TRBV30; D is undetermined. V lost 5 bases and J 2 bases, leaving 9 bases between the germline ends. CDR3 length: 12 residues. Germline V CDR1 and CDR2: GTSNPN, SVGIG (reference sequence). The DNA for the CDR3 is TGTGCCTGGGTCCTGGGGAACTATGGCTACACCTTC. Residues: CAWVLGNYGYTF.

The rearrangement joins TRBV28 to TRBJ2-7, with 11 bases lining up with TRBD2. The ends lost 9 bases at V and 4 bases at J; junction bases unmatched: 5. Germline CDR1 is MDHEN and CDR2 is SYDVKM. There are 13 residues in the CDR3. CDR3 in amino acids: CASTGTSGYEQYF. CDR3 nucleotide sequence: TGTGCCAGTACCGGGACTAGCGGATACGAGCAGTACTTC. The complete variable domain, with remaining parts taken from reference TRBV28 and TRBJ2-7, reads DVKVTQSSRYLVKRTGEKVFLECVQDMDHENMFWYRQDPGLGLRLIYFSYDVKMKEKGDIPEGYSVSREKKERFSLILESASTNQTSMYLCASTGTSGYEQYFGPGTRLTVT.

This sequence joins TRBV10-3 and TRBJ2-7; the D gene is possibly TRBD1 (6 bases). Looked up from germline, CDR1 is ENHRY and CDR2 is SYGVKD. Deletions cut 8 bases from V and 5 bases from J, with 25 bases between. The CDR3 runs to 16 residues. The DNA of the CDR3 is TGTGCCATCGACTCGACACCACAGGGCCAAGGGAACGAGCAGTACTTC. Protein sequence: CAIDSTPQGQGNEQYF.

This clone was counted between two and nine times. The chain carries TRBV7-9 and TRBJ1-2; 8 positions match TRBD1. Germline CDR1 and CDR2: SEHNR and FQNEAQ (reference sequence). The V and J ends lost 6 bases and 6 bases, in that order; junction bases with no gene match: 15. This CDR3 is built from 16 residues. CDR3 sequence reads: CASRNTVDRVNNGYTF. CDR3 DNA: TGTGCCAGCAGGAATACCGTGGACAGGGTAAACAATGGCTACACCTTC.

The rearrangement joins TRBV6-5 to TRBJ2-7; D call uncertain. CDR1 and CDR2 from the germline V gene are MNHEY and SVGAGI. The V and J ends lost 2 bases and 0 bases respectively, with 11 bases between them. CDR3 length: 15 residues. CDR3 region: CASSYALGVSYEQYF. The CDR3 DNA reads as TGTGCCAGCAGTTACGCACTTGGGGTCTCCTACGAGCAGTACTTC.

The chain combines TRBV7-2 with TRBJ1-5; TRBD1 might be the D (6 bases). This CDR3 comprises 16 residues. The germline CDR1 and CDR2 sequences are SGHTA and FQGNSA. V was shortened by 5 bases and J by 0 bases, with 14 bases between the two germline ends. The CDR3 sequence: CASSGLWGASNQPQHF. The CDR3 DNA sequence: TGTGCCAGCAGCGGACTATGGGGGGCTAGCAATCAGCCCCAGCATTTT.

CDR3 nucleotides: TGTGCCAGCAGTTCCCCCGGGGGGGCAACTAATGAAAAACTGTTTTTT. Translating it yields CASSSPGGATNEKLFF. The V and J genes are TRBV6-6 and TRBJ1-4, with D maybe TRBD1 (5 bases). V lost 4 bases, J lost 0 bases, and 12 bases lay in between. The CDR3 contains 16 residues. Germline values: CDR1 MNHNY, CDR2 SVGAGI (reference sequence).

The V gene is TRBV5-4, the J gene TRBJ2-7, with D uncertain. With 0 bases removed from V and 3 bases from J, the gap between germline ends came to 7 bases. This CDR3 is built from 13 residues. CDR1 is SGHNT and CDR2 is YYREEE in the germline V gene (reference sequence). The CDR3 region has the DNA TGTGCCAGCAGCTTGGGAAAAGGCTACGAGCAGTACTTC. This sequence encodes CASSLGKGYEQYF. Variable domain in full (rest from reference TRBV5-4 and TRBJ2-7): ETGVTQSPTHLIKTRGQQVTLRCSSQSGHNTVSWYQQALGQGPQFIFQYYREEENGRGNFPPRFSGLQFPNYSSELNVNALELDDSALYLCASSLGKGYEQYFGPGTRLTVT.

This clone was recorded once. J is TRBJ2-1 and V is TRBV5-1; possibly TRBD2 for D (6 bases). Germline V lookup: CDR1 SGHRS, CDR2 YFSETQ. This CDR3 has 14 amino acids. Deletions cut 7 bases from V and 0 bases from J, with 11 bases between. The CDR3 DNA follows: TGCGCCAGCCTTAAGGAGGGCTCCTACAATGAGCAGTTCTTC. Amino acids: CASLKEGSYNEQFF.

The CDR3 sequence: CASTPGLAGPSRAGELFF. Written as DNA, the CDR3 is TGCGCCAGCACCCCGGGGCTAGCGGGCCCCAGTAGGGCCGGGGAGCTGTTTTTT. The chain links TRBV10-1 to TRBJ2-2; 8 bases match TRBD2. The V segment lost 7 bases and the J segment 6 bases; nucleotides outside the gene matches: 19. The CDR3 is made up of 18 amino acids. Germline CDR1 is WNHNN and CDR2 is SYGVQD (reference sequence).

V gene TRBV4-2 combines with J gene TRBJ2-7, with 10 bases fitting TRBD2. The CDR3 loop spans 16 amino acids. Trimming took 4 bases from V and 4 from J; bases not matched to a gene: 10. Germline CDR1 and CDR2: LGHNA and YNFKEQ. The CDR3 loop is CASSPGRVSGRYEQYF. In DNA, the CDR3 is TGTGCCAGCAGCCCTGGACGGGTTAGCGGGAGGTACGAGCAGTACTTC.

This sequence joins TRBV12-5 and TRBJ1-5; TRBD1 might be the D (5 bases). Deletions cut 0 bases from V and 8 bases from J, with 17 bases between. This CDR3 is built from 16 residues. CDR1 and CDR2 from the germline V gene are LGHNT and FRNRAP. The CDR3, as DNA: TGTGCTAGTGGTTTGGTAACGGGACCCCCCCTGGAGCCCCAGCATTTT. Amino acids: CASGLVTGPPLEPQHF.

This chain connects TRBV4-2 to TRBJ1-2, with TRBD1 matching over 9 bases. In germline, CDR1 is LGHNA, CDR2 YNFKEQ. This CDR3 spans 14 amino acids. J gave up 3 bases and V 4 bases, and 3 bases lay outside the gene matches. The CDR3 reads CASSPDRGDYGYTF. In DNA, the CDR3 is TGTGCCAGCAGCCCGGACAGGGGCGACTATGGCTACACCTTC.

This chain connects TRBV9 to TRBJ1-3, with D unclear. The germline V and J ends were trimmed by 0 bases and 9 bases, with 13 bases remaining between them. This CDR3 contains 14 residues. CDR1 SGDLS and CDR2 YYNGEE come from the germline V gene. The CDR3 sequence: CASSVASGKGTIYF. The CDR3 DNA follows: TGTGCCAGCAGCGTAGCAAGCGGAAAAGGCACCATATATTTT.

This clone was seen only a few times. The chain employs TRBV6-5 and TRBJ1-1, with 7 positions matching TRBD1. The CDR3 length is 15 residues. Germline V CDR1 and CDR2: MNHEY, SVGAGI. Unmatched junction bases numbered 5, after V lost 1 base and J lost 3 bases. This chain's CDR3 is CASSYFNRGDTEAFF. Written as DNA, the CDR3 is TGTGCCAGCAGTTACTTCAACAGGGGTGACACTGAAGCTTTCTTT.